The clone carrying this T cell receptor (beta chain) was counted between two and nine times. This entry comes from a study of cytomegalovirus exposure and HLA in healthy donors. Primers for the PCR totalled 60 Vbeta and 13 Jbeta. TCRdb's copy holds only in-frame clones and misses some; the assay was immunoSEQ multiplex PCR. Of roughly 150,000 clones in the sample, roughly 80% were seen once. The V gene's germline CDR1 is MDHEN and CDR2 SYDVKM. The CDR3 is 16 residues long. V lost 9 bases and J lost 0, with 17 bases in between. The source of this sequence is a man aged 50 to 60 in good health and CMV-seropositive. The rearrangement joins TRBV28 to TRBJ1-4; D may be TRBD1 (6 bases). Sequencing was done on a sample of PBMCs. As DNA, the CDR3 is TGTGCCAGTTCTGGTAACAGGGTCGCAACTAATGAAAAACTGTTTTTT. Translation: CASSGNRVATNEKLFF.